This entry concerns a single T cell receptor beta chain. The target of this receptor is not known. No base quality information exists; no much larger clone differs at one position. The germline V gene encodes CDR1 LNHDA and CDR2 SQIVND (reference sequence). The CDR3, from cysteine to phenylalanine, totals 13 residues. This entry keeps only the CDR3 DNA: 39 bases, framed from base 1. V ends up 5 bases short and J 4 bases short, with an unmatched junction base count of 4. Whole blood was collected in K2EDTA tubes by collaborating institutions according to the institutions' own protocols. For TCRbeta analysis, collaborators shipped samples as frozen whole blood, isolated PBMCs, or DNA extracted from either of those sample types. This sample is part of a study of blood T cell repertoires in COVID-19 (dated by TCRdb to about 2020). In terms of the full investigation: The collaborator samples originated in the United States, Italy and Spain and spanned the acute and convalescent phases of COVID-19. The prospective study material was composed of cDNA or gDNA derived from T cells, B-cell-depleted T cells, or PBMCs. The samples were drawn from the first 160 participants of the ongoing ImmuneRACE study and from roughly 1,300 subjects provided by 6 global collaborators. Where available, HLA class I and class II types were taken from metadata supplied by the sample provider and were not determined by assay-based typing. Deeply sampled blood TCRbeta repertoires from subjects exposed to, actively infected with, or recovered from COVID-19 were included in the dataset. A freely available public database, intended as a resource for researchers studying the immune response to SARS-CoV-2, is where the repertoires were released. The sample metadata nearly always contained a de-identified subject ID, COVID-19 status, age in years and sex.

The immunoSEQ Assay, a bias-controlled multiplex PCR, was used to amplify TCRbeta CDR3 regions from genomic DNA. Under the source paper's analysis protocol: Nucleated cell counts per sample were estimated from amplification of reference gene primers within the assay. To quantify the absolute abundance of each unique TCRbeta CDR3 rearrangement, sequence reads were collapsed and filtered. For each sample, productive Simpson clonality was calculated as the square root of Simpson's diversity index over productive rearrangements. TCRdb took over this immuneACCESS table, retaining in-frame rearrangements with V and J assigned. Such tables are incomplete; in checked studies, under half of the missing clones stem from an unresolved V gene, and the remainder is unexplained. Clonal size and the V and J genes are those of that table, whereas D and trimming came from the DNA. Recorded for this sample are hundreds of thousands of clones; roughly 85% of them occurred a single time. The top ten clonotypes cover 3.5% to 4% of the sample.

The paper as a whole reports these results and caveats: The quantity of clinical and demographic metadata differed by source and by participant and was supplied without curation.

This TCR derives from a woman aged 18-30 years with acute or convalescent COVID-19. Sequenced input: peripheral blood. The chain links TRBV19 with TRBJ1-2, and 7 junctional nucleotides match TRBD1. The CDR3 is CASSVTGTYGYTF. The DNA reads as follows: TGTGCCAGTAGTGTGACAGGGACCTATGGCTACACCTTC.